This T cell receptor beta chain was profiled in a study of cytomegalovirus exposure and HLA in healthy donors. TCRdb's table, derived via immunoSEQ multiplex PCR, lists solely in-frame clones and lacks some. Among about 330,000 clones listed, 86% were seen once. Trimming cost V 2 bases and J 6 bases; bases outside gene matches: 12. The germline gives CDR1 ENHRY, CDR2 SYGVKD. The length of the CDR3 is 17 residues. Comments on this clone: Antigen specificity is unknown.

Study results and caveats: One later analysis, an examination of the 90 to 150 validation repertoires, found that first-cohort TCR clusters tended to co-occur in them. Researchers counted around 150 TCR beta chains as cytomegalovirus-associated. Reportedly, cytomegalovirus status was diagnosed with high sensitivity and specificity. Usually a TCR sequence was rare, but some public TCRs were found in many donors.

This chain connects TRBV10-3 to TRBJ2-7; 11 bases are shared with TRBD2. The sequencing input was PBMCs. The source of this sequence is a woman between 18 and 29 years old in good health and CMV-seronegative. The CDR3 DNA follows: TGTGCCATCAGTGAGGGCCCAATAGCGGGAGGGGGTCGCGAGCAGTACTTC. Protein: CAISEGPIAGGGREQYF.